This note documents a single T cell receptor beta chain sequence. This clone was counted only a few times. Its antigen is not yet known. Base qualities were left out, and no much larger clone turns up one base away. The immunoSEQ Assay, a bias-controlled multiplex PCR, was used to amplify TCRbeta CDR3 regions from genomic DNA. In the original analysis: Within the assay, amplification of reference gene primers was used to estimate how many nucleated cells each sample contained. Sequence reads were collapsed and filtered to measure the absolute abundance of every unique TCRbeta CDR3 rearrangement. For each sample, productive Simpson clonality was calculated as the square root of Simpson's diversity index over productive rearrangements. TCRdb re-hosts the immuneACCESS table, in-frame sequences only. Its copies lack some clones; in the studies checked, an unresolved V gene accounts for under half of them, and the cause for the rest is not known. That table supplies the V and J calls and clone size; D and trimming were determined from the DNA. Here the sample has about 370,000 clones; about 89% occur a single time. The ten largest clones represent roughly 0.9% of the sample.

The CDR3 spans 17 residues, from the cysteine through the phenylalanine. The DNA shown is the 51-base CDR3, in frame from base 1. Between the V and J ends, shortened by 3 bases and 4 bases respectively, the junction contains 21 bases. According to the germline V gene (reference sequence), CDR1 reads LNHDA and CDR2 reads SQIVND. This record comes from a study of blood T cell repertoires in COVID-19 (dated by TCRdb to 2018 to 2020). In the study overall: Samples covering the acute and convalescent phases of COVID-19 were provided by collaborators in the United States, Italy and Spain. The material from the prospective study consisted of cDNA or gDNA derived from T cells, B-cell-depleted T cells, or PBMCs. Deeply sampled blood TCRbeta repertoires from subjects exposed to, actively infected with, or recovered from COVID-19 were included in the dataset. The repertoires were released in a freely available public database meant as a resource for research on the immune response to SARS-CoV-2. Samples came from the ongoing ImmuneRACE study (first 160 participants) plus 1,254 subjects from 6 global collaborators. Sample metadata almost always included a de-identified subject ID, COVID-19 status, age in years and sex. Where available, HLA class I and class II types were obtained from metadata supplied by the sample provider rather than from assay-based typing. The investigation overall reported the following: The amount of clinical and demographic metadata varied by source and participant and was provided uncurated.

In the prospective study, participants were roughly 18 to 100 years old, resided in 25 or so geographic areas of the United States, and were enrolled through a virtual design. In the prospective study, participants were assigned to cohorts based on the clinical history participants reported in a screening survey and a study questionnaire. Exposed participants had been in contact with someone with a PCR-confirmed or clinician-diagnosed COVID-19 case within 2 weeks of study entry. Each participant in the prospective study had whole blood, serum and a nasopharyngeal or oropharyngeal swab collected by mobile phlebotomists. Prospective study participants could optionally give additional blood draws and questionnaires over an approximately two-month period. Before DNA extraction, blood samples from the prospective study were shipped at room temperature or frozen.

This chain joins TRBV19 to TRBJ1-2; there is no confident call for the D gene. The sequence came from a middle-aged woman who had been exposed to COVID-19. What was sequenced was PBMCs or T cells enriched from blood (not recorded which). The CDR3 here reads CASSIPPSRQDFYGYTF. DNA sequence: TGTGCCAGTAGTATTCCTCCTTCTCGGCAGGACTTCTATGGCTACACCTTC.